This T cell receptor (beta chain) was recorded in a study of T cell repertoires in cytomegalovirus infection. For the study at large: Recently identified HLA-C-restricted and well-studied HLA-B-restricted CMV epitopes were used.

TCRdb processed the reads anew with MiXCR; each CDR3 protein has one entry. The sample lists approximately 770,000 distinct CDR3 sequences; roughly 28% were seen once. This clonotype turned up a few times. The target antigen is unknown. Germline V gene lookup returns CDR1 SGHVS and CDR2 FQNEAQ. Trimming took 4 bases from V and 6 from J, leaving 15 bases between them. The CDR3 has 15 residues. The receptor was isolated from a human donor in good health (CMV status not recorded). Some clones in this sample may be carry-over from other donors' samples. V and J are TRBV7-8 and TRBJ2-2, with D possibly being TRBD1 (6 bases). The sequencing here drew on cultured CD8+ T cells from PBMCs, taken from culture after CMV antigen stimulation. The DNA for the CDR3 is TGTGCCAGCAGCTCTCGGGACACTCCCCCCGGGGAGCTGTTTTTT. It specifies CASSSRDTPPGELFF.